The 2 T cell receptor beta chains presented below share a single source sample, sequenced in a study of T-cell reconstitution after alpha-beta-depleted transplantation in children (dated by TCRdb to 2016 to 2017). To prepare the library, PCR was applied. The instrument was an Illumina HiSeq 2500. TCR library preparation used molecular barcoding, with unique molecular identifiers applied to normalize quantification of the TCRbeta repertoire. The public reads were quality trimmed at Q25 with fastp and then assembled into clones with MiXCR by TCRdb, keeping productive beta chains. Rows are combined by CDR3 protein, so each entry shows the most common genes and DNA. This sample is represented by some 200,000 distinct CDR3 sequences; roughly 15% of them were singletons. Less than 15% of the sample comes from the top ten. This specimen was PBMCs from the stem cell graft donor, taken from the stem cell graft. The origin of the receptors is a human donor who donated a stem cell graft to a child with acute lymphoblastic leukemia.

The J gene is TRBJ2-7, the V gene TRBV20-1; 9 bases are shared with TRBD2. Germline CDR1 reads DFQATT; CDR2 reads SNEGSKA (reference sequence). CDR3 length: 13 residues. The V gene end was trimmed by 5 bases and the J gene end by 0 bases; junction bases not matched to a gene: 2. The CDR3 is CSAYSGSSYEQYF. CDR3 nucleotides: TGCAGTGCTTATAGCGGGAGCTCCTACGAGCAGTACTTC.

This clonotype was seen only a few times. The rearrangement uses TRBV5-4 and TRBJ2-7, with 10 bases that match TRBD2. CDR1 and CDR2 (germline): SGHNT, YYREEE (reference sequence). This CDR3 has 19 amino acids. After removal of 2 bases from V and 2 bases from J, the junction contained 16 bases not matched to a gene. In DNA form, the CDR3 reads TGTGCCAGCAGCTTACTTGGACGGTTTAGCGGGAGGAGTACCTACGAGCAGTACTTC. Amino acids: CASSLLGRFSGRSTYEQYF.